The T cell receptor (beta chain) under discussion was sequenced for a study of blood T cells in healthy people across ages. For the second PCR, which ran for roughly 6 to 12 cycles, a sample-barcoded 5' primer and a J-beta primer mix were used. TCRdb reprocessed the 5' RACE reads with MiXCR, giving one entry per CDR3 protein. In the table there are about 620,000 distinct CDR3 sequences, roughly 20% of which are singletons. The V gene's germline CDR1 is SGHTA and CDR2 FQGNSA. This CDR3 is built from 18 residues. Losses at the gene ends were 5 bases for V and 3 bases for J; bases not matched to a gene: 8.

The source is a man aged 70 or older in good health. This chain joins TRBV7-2 and TRBJ2-2; 14 bases agree with TRBD2. What was sequenced was blood. In DNA, the CDR3 is TGTGCCAGCAGCCTGAGACTAGCGGGAGGGCAGGACACCGGGGAGCTGTTTTTT. Protein: CASSLRLAGGQDTGELFF.